This T cell receptor beta chain emerged from a study of graft-versus-host responses after intestinal transplantation. Notes on this clone: Antigen unknown.

Profiled with immunoSEQ multiplex PCR; TCRdb holds only in-frame clones, not every one. The data contain about 120,000 clones, more than 90% of them singletons. The germline CDR1 and CDR2 sequences are DFQATT and SNEGSKA (reference sequence). Between the trimmed V and J ends, which lost 4 bases and 16 bases, there was a span of 17 bases. This CDR3 is built from 11 residues. The clonotype originates from a human donor who was the organ donor for an intestinal transplant. The specimen comprised unstimulated CD4+ T cells sorted from spleen or lymph node cells, sampled before transplant. This chain connects TRBV20-1 to TRBJ1-5; the D gene is possibly TRBD1 (5 bases). The CDR3 nucleotides read TGCAGTGCTACAGGGCGGGGGGGAAACCATTTT. Protein product: CSATGRGGNHF.